This T cell receptor beta chain comes out of a study of shared clonotypes between healthy human individuals (TCRdb year 2020). For the study in its entirety: The cohort included three men and two women between 18 and 49 years of age. Leukapheresis yielded between about 0.9 and 9.5 billion PBMCs per donor. For each donor, CD4 naive and CD4 memory were each run on three plates, CD8 naive on two plates, and CD8 memory on one plate. Blood TCR repertoires of five healthy adults were deeply sequenced to estimate repertoire size and the extent of clonotype sharing between individuals. Libraries were prepared and TCR repertoires were sequenced by different laboratories using diverse techniques, in order to increase sequencing depth and limit assay-specific biases. Study-wide conclusions, independent of this receptor: Based on pairwise subsampling, the degree of clonotype sharing among donors was expected to be affected by sequencing depth. When a few donors were compared, the shared fraction of clonotypes was 5% to 6.5% for naive CD4, roughly 3.4% for naive CD8, more than 2% for memory CD4, and about 0.36% for memory CD8. Compared with non-shared clonotypes, the clonotypes found in all four sorted-subset donors had higher generation probabilities. Sampling was restricted to blood, and TCR repertoires in tissues likely differ from the TCR repertoires found in blood. The genetic and exposure-history diversity represented was limited by the small number of donors. Even with the large sequencing depth, rarefaction of the sorted-subset datasets indicated that sequencing was incomplete. Naive subsets generally had larger estimated clonotype richness than memory subsets.

The trim is 1 base for V and 3 bases for J, with a gap of 7 bases between the germline ends. CDR1 and CDR2 are drawn from the germline V gene: SGHRS, YFSETQ. The cysteine opens and the phenylalanine closes a CDR3 of 13 amino acids. Only the CDR3 part of the read is kept: 39 bases, read in frame from the first base. Healthy HIV-negative adults with no recently reported acute infections or vaccinations were included as donors. All donors were Caucasian adults living in Nashville, Tennessee, USA. CD4+ T cells were enriched by magnetic negative selection; naive cells were then positively selected on CD45RA, and the negative fraction formed the memory subset. After blood collection by leukapheresis, PBMCs were isolated using Ficoll-Histopaque density gradient centrifugation and then cryopreserved in the vapor phase of liquid nitrogen. Analytical flow cytometry was used to check the purity and quantity of each magnetically sorted T cell population. Genomic DNA was isolated from each sorted fraction and quantified by UV absorbance on a Nanodrop 2000c.

Using the deep immunoSEQ assay, TCR CDR3 regions were amplified from genomic DNA by multiplex PCR. Extracted genomic DNA from each cell subset was spread evenly across all wells of several immunoSEQ 96-well plates, with each plate serving as a replicate. For sorted subsets, about 220 ng of genomic DNA, equivalent to tens of thousands of T cell genomes, went into each replicate PCR. Purified libraries were measured with a Qubit 3.0 fluorometer, size-checked on a Bioanalyzer 2100, and measured again with the KAPA Library Quantification kit. Every immunoSEQ 96-well plate was sequenced on a separate single-read 150-cycle Illumina NextSeq 550 flow cell. Per the source publication's procedure: Because only junctional sequences without quality scores were contained in the immunoSEQ output, filtering matching that applied to full-length reads could not be performed. To assign V/J genes and CDR3, sequences were annotated using PyIR, a Python wrapper for IgBLAST v1.9, with IMGT germline references. Any read was removed if the V/J assignment was weak (E-value above 1e-6), the CDR3 was missing, or the read contained stop codons, out-of-frame junctions, or ambiguous translated residues. V3J clonotypes were defined as sequences sharing an identical inferred V gene, J gene, and CDR3 amino acid sequence. Percentage overlap between repertoires was calculated by dividing the number of shared unique clonotypes by the size of the smaller repertoire. Repertoire richness was assessed with RTK rarefaction, the Chao1 estimator, and Recon v2.1 estimates of unobserved clonotypes. Generation probabilities for all TCRbeta clonotypes obtained by the gDNA method from a handful of donors were computed using OLGA. TCRdb obtained this table from immuneACCESS and retained in-frame rearrangements with V and J assigned. These tables miss some clones; where compared with another copy, unresolved V genes account for less than half of the shortfall, and the remainder is unexplained. That table is the source of V, J and clone size, and D and trimming were worked out from the DNA. This sample comprises roughly 500,000 clones, almost 97% of them detected only once. About 0.064% of the sample is taken by the ten largest.

Concerning this clone: Its antigen is unknown. Within one base of it there is no much larger clone, and no base qualities were kept.

The source of this sequence is a woman younger than 45 in good health. Sequencing was performed on naive CD4+ T cells sorted from blood. Per the publication, the cell subset or site label means: CD45RA+ positively selected. The chain is assembled from TRBV5-1 and TRBJ2-5, and possibly TRBD2, on 6 matching bases. CDR3 region: CASSLPGEETQYF. The DNA sequence follows: TGCGCCAGCAGCTTGCCGGGAGAAGAGACCCAGTACTTC.